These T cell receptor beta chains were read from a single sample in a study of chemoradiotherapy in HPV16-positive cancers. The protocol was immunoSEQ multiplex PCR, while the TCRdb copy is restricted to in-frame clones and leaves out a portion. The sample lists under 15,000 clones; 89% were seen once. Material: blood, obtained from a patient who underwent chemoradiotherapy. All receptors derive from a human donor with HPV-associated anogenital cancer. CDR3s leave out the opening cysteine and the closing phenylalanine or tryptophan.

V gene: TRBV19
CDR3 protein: ASSPGGDRGYEQY

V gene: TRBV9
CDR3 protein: ASSVAGSRDEQY

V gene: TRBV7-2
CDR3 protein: ASSSRLAGLGEQY

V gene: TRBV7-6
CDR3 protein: ASSSPGLAGGGADTQY

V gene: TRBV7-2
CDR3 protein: ASGSDGPYEQY

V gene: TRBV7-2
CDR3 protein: ASSLADRGGNQPQH

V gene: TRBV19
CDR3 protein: ASSIGFGVNSYEQY

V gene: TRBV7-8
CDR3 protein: ATIAGGPFNEQF

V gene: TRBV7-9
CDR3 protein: ASSRYRQESYEQY

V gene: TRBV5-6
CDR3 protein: ASSLGELGNSPLH

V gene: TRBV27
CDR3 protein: ASSFPPPSGQNNQPQH

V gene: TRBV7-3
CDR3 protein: ASSSGGGNTQY

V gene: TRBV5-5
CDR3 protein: ASSLDGVRDYGYT

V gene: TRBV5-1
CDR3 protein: ASSLGLAGVYGEQF

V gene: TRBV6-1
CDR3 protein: ASSGIQGADTQY

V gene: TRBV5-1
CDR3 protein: ASSLGPGSGYEQY

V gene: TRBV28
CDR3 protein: ASSLYQGTGELF

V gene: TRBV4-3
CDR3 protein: ASSRQTANTGELF

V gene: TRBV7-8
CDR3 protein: ASTLGTNNEQF

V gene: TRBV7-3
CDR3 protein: ASSPTGGLGYGYT

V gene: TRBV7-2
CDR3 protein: ASSPPGFSGNTIY

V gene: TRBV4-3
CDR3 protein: ASSERQGQNIQY

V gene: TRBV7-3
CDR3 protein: ASSLATENTGELF

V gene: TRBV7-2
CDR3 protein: ASSRGGTGRSEKLF

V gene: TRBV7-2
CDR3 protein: ASSLQGNNSPLH

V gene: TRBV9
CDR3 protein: ASSVRGWGEETQY

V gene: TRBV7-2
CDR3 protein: ASRDRHDGQPQH

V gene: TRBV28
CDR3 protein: ASSLPRLASEAF

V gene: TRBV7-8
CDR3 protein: ASSWGQIQETQY

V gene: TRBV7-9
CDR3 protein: ASSAPLLGGYTEAF

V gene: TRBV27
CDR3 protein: ASSPVQTGWNEQY

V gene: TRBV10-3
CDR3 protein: AISESTGQHTEAF

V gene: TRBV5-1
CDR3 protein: ASSLERALYGYT

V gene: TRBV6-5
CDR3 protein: ASSTGTENTGELF

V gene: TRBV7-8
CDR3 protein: ASSSLLEKY

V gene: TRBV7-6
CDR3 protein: ASSLGRGTGKNIQY

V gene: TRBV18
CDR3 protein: ASSPGFTSTTDTQY

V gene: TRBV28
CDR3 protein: ASSVLGWEQF

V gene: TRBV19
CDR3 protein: ASTRLAGGPNEQF

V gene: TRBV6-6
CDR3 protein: ASSYEAGGLNEQF

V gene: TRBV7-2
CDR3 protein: ASRTSGGDSYNEQF

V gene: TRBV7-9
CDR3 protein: ASSSPGGYYTEAF

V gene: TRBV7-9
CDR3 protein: ASSPPLLGYT